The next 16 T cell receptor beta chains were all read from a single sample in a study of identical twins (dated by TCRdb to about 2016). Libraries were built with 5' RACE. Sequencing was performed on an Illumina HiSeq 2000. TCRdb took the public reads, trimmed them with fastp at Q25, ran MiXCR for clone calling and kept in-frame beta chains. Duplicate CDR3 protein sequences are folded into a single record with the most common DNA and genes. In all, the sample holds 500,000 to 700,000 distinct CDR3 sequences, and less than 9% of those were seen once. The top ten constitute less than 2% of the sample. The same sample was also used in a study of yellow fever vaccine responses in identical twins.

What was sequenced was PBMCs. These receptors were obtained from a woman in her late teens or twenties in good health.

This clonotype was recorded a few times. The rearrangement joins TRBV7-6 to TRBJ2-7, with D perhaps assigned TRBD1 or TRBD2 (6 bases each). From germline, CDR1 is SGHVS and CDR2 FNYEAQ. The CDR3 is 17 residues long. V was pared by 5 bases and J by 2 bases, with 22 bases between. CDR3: CASSPGVTGEGAYEQYF. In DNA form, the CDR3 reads TGTGCCAGCAGCCCAGGGGTTACGGGAGAGGGGGCCTACGAGCAGTACTTC.

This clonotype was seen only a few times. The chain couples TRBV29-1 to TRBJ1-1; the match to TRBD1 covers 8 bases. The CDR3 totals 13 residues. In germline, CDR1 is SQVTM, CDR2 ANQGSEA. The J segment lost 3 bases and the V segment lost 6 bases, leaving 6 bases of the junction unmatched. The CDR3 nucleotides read TGCAGCGTAGGACAGGGCTTTGACACTGAAGCTTTCTTT. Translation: CSVGQGFDTEAFF.

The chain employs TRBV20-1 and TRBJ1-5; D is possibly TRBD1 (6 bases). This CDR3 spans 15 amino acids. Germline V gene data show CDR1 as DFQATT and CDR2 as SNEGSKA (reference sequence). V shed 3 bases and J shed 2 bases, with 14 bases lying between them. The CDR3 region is CSASQSGAGNQPQHF. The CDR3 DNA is TGCAGTGCTAGTCAATCAGGGGCCGGCAATCAGCCCCAGCATTTT.

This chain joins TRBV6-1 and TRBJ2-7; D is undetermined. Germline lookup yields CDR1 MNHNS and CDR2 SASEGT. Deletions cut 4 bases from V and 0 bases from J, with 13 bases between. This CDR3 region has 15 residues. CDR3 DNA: TGTGCCAGCAGTGGCCTTAGGGCTCCCTCCTACGAGCAGTACTTC. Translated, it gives CASSGLRAPSYEQYF.

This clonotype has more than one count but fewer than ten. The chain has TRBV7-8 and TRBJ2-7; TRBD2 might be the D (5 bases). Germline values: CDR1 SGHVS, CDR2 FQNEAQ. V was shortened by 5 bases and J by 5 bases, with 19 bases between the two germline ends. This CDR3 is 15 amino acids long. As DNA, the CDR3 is TGTGCCAGCAGCCATGGCCACGGAGGATTTAACGAGCAGTACTTC. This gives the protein CASSHGHGGFNEQYF.

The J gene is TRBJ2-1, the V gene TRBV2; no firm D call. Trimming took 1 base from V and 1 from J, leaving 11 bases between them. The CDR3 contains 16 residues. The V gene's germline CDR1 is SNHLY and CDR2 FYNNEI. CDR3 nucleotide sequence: TGTGCCAGCAGTGAAGTAGGTACTCTGTCCTACAATGAGCAGTTCTTC. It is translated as CASSEVGTLSYNEQFF.

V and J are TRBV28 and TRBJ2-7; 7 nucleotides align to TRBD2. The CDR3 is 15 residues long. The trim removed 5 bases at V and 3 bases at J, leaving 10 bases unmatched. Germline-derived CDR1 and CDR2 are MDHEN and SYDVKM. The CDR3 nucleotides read TGTGCCAGCAGTAGTCTTACTAGCGTTGGCTACGAGCAGTACTTC. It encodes CASSSLTSVGYEQYF.

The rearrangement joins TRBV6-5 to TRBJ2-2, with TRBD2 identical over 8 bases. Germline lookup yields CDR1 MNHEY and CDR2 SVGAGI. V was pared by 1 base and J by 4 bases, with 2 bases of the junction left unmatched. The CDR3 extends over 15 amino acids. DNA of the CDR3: TGTGCCAGCAGTTACTTAGCGGGGTCCACCGGGGAGCTGTTTTTT. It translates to CASSYLAGSTGELFF.

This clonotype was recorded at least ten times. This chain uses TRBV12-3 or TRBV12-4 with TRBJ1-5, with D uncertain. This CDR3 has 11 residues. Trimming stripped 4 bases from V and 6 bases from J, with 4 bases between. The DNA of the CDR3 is TGTGCCAGCAGTTCAGGTCAGCCCCAGCATTTT. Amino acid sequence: CASSSGQPQHF.

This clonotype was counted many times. As DNA, the CDR3 is TGCAGCGTTGAAGATCGGGCGGGAGGGGGGTACGAGCAGTACTTC. Protein: CSVEDRAGGGYEQYF. The chain carries TRBV29-1 and TRBJ2-7; 9 bases fit TRBD2. V shed 0 bases and J 4 bases; nucleotides not matched to a gene: 7. Germline CDR1 reads SQVTM; CDR2 reads ANQGSEA. This CDR3 is 15 amino acids long.

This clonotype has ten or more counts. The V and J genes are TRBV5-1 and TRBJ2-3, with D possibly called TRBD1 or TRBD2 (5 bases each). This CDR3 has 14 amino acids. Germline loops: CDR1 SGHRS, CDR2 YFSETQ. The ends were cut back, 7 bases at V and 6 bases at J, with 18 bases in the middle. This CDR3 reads CASSIGTTVDTQYF. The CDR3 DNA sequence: TGCGCCAGCTCTATTGGGACGACGGTGGATACGCAGTATTTT.

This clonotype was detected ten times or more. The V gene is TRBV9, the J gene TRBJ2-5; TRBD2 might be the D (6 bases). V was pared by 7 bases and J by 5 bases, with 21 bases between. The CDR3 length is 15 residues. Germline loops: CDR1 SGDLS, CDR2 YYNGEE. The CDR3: CASCADTGRGETQYF. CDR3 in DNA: TGTGCCAGCTGTGCGGATACCGGGAGAGGCGAGACCCAGTACTTC.

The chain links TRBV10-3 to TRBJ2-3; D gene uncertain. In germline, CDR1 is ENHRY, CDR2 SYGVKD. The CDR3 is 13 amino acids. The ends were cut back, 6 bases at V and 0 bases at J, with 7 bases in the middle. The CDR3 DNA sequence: TGTGCCATCAGGACTCAAAGCACAGATACGCAGTATTTT. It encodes CAIRTQSTDTQYF.

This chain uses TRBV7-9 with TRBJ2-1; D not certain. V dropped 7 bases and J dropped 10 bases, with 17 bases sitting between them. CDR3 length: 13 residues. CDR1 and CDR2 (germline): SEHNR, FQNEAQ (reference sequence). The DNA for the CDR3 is TGTGCCAGCAACCCACTGTGGGTCACCGAGCAGTTCTTC. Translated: CASNPLWVTEQFF.

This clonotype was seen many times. The CDR3 DNA reads TGTGCCAGCAGCCAAATGGGGACAGGGCCCTACGAGCAGTACTTC. It encodes CASSQMGTGPYEQYF. This chain uses TRBV14 with TRBJ2-7; 9 bases are a match to TRBD1. CDR3 length: 15 amino acids. The ends lost 2 bases at V and 2 bases at J; junction bases unmatched: 4. CDR1 SGHDN and CDR2 FVKESK come from the germline V gene.

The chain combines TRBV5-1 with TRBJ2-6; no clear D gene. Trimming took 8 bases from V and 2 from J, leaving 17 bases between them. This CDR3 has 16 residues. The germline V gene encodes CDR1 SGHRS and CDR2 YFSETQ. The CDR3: CASSGLLRAGANVLTF. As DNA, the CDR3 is TGCGCCAGTTCCGGTCTGCTAAGGGCTGGGGCCAACGTCCTGACTTTC. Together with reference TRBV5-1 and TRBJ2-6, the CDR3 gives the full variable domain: KAGVTQTPRYLIKTRGQQVTLSCSPISGHRSVSWYQQTPGQGLQFLFEYFSETQRNKGNFPGRFSGRQFSNSRSEMNVSTLELGDSALYLCASSGLLRAGANVLTFGAGSRLTVL.